These 30 T cell receptor beta chains were all obtained from the same sample, sequenced in a study of shared clonotypes between healthy human individuals. Using immunoSEQ multiplex PCR, the repertoire was profiled, and TCRdb retains in-frame clones only, with some absent. The repertoire holds around 1.6 million clones, with around 98% as singletons. The sample consisted of naive CD4+ T cells sorted from blood. Sample subset: CD45RA+ positively selected. The source of these receptors is a man aged 30 to 45 in good health.

To note about this clone: Compared with germline, one end of the junction differs, possibly owing to a read error. The V gene is TRBV30, the J gene TRBJ2-7; D not certain. CDR1 and CDR2 from the germline V gene are GTSNPN and SVGIG (reference sequence). This CDR3 is built from 13 residues. CDR3 bases: TGTGCCTGGAGTGTGTTGTTAGGCTACGAGCAGTGCTTC. This gives the protein CAWSVLLGYEQCF.

This sequence joins TRBV2 and TRBJ2-2; D ambiguous. Trimming removed 6 bases from V and 1 base from J, with 15 bases in between. This CDR3 contains 16 residues. Germline CDR1 reads SNHLY; CDR2 reads FYNNEI. As DNA, the CDR3 is TGTGCCAGCAGCTTAAGAACCCCAGTGAACACCGGGGAGCTGTTTTTT. Protein: CASSLRTPVNTGELFF. Together with reference TRBV2 and TRBJ2-2, the CDR3 gives the full variable domain: EPEVTQTPSHQVTQMGQEVILRCVPISNHLYFYWYRQILGQKVEFLVSFYNNEISEKSEIFDDQFSVERPDGSNFTLKIRSTKLEDSAMYFCASSLRTPVNTGELFFGEGSRLTVL.

The V and J genes are TRBV10-3 and TRBJ2-7; the match to TRBD2 covers 10 bases. Germline V gene lookup returns CDR1 ENHRY and CDR2 SYGVKD. CDR3 length: 16 residues. J was trimmed by 6 bases and V by 3 bases; bases with no gene match: 11. In DNA, the CDR3 is TGTGCCATCAGTGACCCCCGGGGGCTAGCGGGAGCCGAGCAGTACTTC. This codes for CAISDPRGLAGAEQYF.

This sequence joins TRBV10-1 and TRBJ2-7; possible D gene TRBD2, 5 bases. CDR3 size: 14 residues. V lost 2 bases and J 2 bases, leaving 10 bases between the germline ends. Per germline, CDR1 WNHNN and CDR2 SYGVQD (reference sequence). The CDR3 is CASSEGGGTYEQYF. The CDR3 DNA sequence: TGCGCCAGCAGTGAGGGCGGAGGAACCTACGAGCAGTACTTC.

This clone was counted once. The V gene is TRBV7-9, the J gene TRBJ1-5; 12 bases fit TRBD1. The germline V gene encodes CDR1 SEHNR and CDR2 FQNEAQ (reference sequence). The ends lost 5 bases at V and 0 bases at J; junction bases unmatched: 5. The CDR3 extends over 17 amino acids. This CDR3 reads CASSQGQGAFSNQPQHF. DNA of the CDR3: TGTGCCAGCAGCCAGGGACAGGGGGCCTTTAGCAATCAGCCCCAGCATTTT.

The chain carries TRBV14 and TRBJ2-7, with 8 bases matching TRBD2. The germline gives CDR1 SGHDN, CDR2 FVKESK. The CDR3 length is 16 residues. V lost 5 bases and J lost 3; bases outside the gene matches: 12. The CDR3 nucleotides read TGTGCCAGCAGCTTTGGGCAAAGCGGGAGATACTACGAGCAGTACTTC. Protein sequence: CASSFGQSGRYYEQYF.

The rearrangement links TRBV5-4 to TRBJ1-5; no reliable D call. Trimming shortened V by 0 bases and J by 4 bases, and 5 bases separated the two germline ends. Germline V lookup: CDR1 SGHNT, CDR2 YYREEE (reference sequence). The CDR3 runs to 13 residues. The CDR3 here is CASSLEANQPQHF. CDR3 DNA sequence: TGTGCCAGCAGCTTGGAGGCTAATCAGCCCCAGCATTTT.

CDR3 coding DNA: TGTGCCAGCAGCCCAGCCACTGAAGCTTTCTTT. Amino acid sequence: CASSPATEAFF. The chain uses TRBV11-1 and TRBJ1-1, with D hard to call. The CDR3 is 11 residues long. Germline CDR1 and CDR2: SGHAT and FQDESV (reference sequence). V lost 5 bases and J lost 4, with 5 bases in between.

The chain employs TRBV7-2 and TRBJ2-7; 9 bases fit TRBD2. The CDR3 length is 15 residues. In germline, CDR1 is SGHTA, CDR2 FQGNSA. Germline trimming cut 1 base from V and 3 bases from J; bases unmatched to any gene: 4. CDR3: CASSLVSGSVYEQYF. CDR3 DNA sequence: TGTGCCAGCAGCTTAGTTAGCGGGAGCGTCTACGAGCAGTACTTC.

J is TRBJ2-7 and V is TRBV9; D tentatively reads TRBD1 or TRBD2 (5 bases each). This CDR3 has 13 residues. CDR1 and CDR2 (germline): SGDLS, YYNGEE. V lost 4 bases, J lost 2 bases, and 10 bases lay in between. The CDR3 here is CASSPEGTYEQYF. CDR3 coding DNA: TGTGCCAGCAGCCCCGAGGGGACCTACGAGCAGTACTTC.

This clone has just one count. CDR3 sequence (DNA): TGTGCCACAGGGGGAGGGGCGGGGGAGACCCAGTACTTC. It encodes CATGGGAGETQYF. V is TRBV27 and J is TRBJ2-5; D tentatively reads TRBD1 or TRBD2 (7 bases each). The V end was cut by 10 bases, the J end by 5 bases, with 17 bases between. The CDR3 consists of 13 residues. Germline CDR1 MNHEY, CDR2 SMNVEV (reference sequence).

CDR3 sequence reads: CASSHDPSGNTDTQYF. The CDR3 DNA reads TGCGCCAGCAGCCATGACCCTAGCGGGAACACAGATACGCAGTATTTT. The V call is TRBV4-3, the J call TRBJ2-3; 9 bases map to TRBD2. The CDR3 loop spans 16 amino acids. Germline V gene sequence: CDR1 LGHNA, CDR2 YSLEER. V trimming: 3 bases; J trimming: 2 bases; junction bases outside the gene matches: 6.

V is TRBV6-1 and J is TRBJ2-7; 7 bases match TRBD2. V shed 1 base, J shed 7 bases, and the junction held 7 bases outside the gene matches. The CDR3 length is 14 residues. The germline gives CDR1 MNHNS, CDR2 SASEGT. The CDR3 region has the DNA TGTGCCAGCAGTGAAGGTGGGAGGGGTGGTGAGCAGTACTTC. Amino acid sequence: CASSEGGRGGEQYF.

The chain couples TRBV30 to TRBJ2-4; the match to TRBD1 covers 9 bases. The J segment lost 7 bases and the V segment lost 0 bases, leaving 4 bases of the junction unmatched. Germline-derived CDR1 and CDR2 are GTSNPN and SVGIG (reference sequence). This CDR3 has 14 residues. CDR3 protein: CAWSVVQGANIQYF. The CDR3 DNA is TGTGCCTGGAGTGTAGTACAGGGGGCGAACATTCAGTACTTC.

This chain joins TRBV7-8 and TRBJ2-1; TRBD1 agrees at 10 bases. V was pared by 6 bases and J by 7 bases, with 9 bases of the junction left unmatched. The germline V gene has CDR1 SGHVS and CDR2 FQNEAQ. This CDR3 comprises 15 residues. The CDR3, as DNA: TGTGCCAGCAGTTCACCCGGGACAGGGGTTAATGAGCAGTTCTTC. Residues: CASSSPGTGVNEQFF.

This chain uses TRBV6-6 with TRBJ2-7, with D uncertain. Trimming took 2 bases from V and 0 from J, leaving 5 bases between them. From germline, CDR1 is MNHNY and CDR2 SVGAGI (reference sequence). This CDR3 spans 13 amino acids. CDR3 DNA: TGTGCCAGCAGTTACCTCCCCTCCTACGAGCAGTACTTC. Encoded protein: CASSYLPSYEQYF.

The V and J genes are TRBV20-1 and TRBJ2-5; TRBD1 or TRBD2 may be the D gene (6 bases each). The CDR3 sequence is 11 residues long. V shed 3 bases and J shed 8 bases, with 10 bases lying between them. Germline CDR1 reads DFQATT; CDR2 reads SNEGSKA (reference sequence). The CDR3 sequence is CSARTGATQYF. CDR3 nucleotide sequence: TGCAGTGCTAGGACGGGGGCAACCCAGTACTTC.

The genes are TRBV27 and TRBJ1-1; D is ambiguous. The V end lost 5 bases, the J end lost 5 bases, and 6 bases lay between the germline ends. This CDR3 spans 11 amino acids. The germline CDR1 and CDR2 sequences are MNHEY and SMNVEV (reference sequence). The CDR3, as DNA: TGTGCCAGCAGTAGCATGACTGAAGCTTTCTTT. Translated: CASSSMTEAFF.

This rearrangement joins TRBV5-1 to TRBJ1-5; maybe TRBD1 (5 bases). V was trimmed by 0 bases and J by 0 bases, leaving 10 bases between them. CDR3 length: 16 amino acids. Germline assignment: CDR1 SGHRS and CDR2 YFSETQ. The CDR3: CASSLEGGASNQPQHF. CDR3 coding DNA: TGCGCCAGCAGCTTGGAAGGAGGGGCTAGCAATCAGCCCCAGCATTTT.

This chain links TRBV6-1 with TRBJ1-5; D is undetermined. Germline assignment: CDR1 MNHNS and CDR2 SASEGT. This CDR3 spans 13 amino acids. The V end lost 6 bases, the J end lost 6 bases, and 12 bases lay between the germline ends. CDR3 in amino acids: CASRGVRGQPQHF. CDR3 coding DNA: TGTGCCAGCAGGGGAGTGCGGGGTCAGCCCCAGCATTTT.

This chain links TRBV2 with TRBJ1-5; D might be TRBD1 (5 bases). Looked up from germline, CDR1 is SNHLY and CDR2 is FYNNEI. This CDR3 has 11 amino acids. The ends were cut back, 8 bases at V and 6 bases at J, with 8 bases in the middle. CDR3 residues: CASGGSQPQHF. Here the CDR3 DNA reads TGTGCCAGCGGGGGAAGTCAGCCCCAGCATTTT. Using reference TRBV2 and TRBJ1-5 for the parts outside the CDR3, the full variable domain is EPEVTQTPSHQVTQMGQEVILRCVPISNHLYFYWYRQILGQKVEFLVSFYNNEISEKSEIFDDQFSVERPDGSNFTLKIRSTKLEDSAMYFCASGGSQPQHFGDGTRLSIL.

The V and J genes are TRBV5-1 and TRBJ2-5; 7 bases align to TRBD1. The CDR3 covers 14 residues. Germline CDR1 and CDR2: SGHRS and YFSETQ. V was clipped by 2 bases and J by 2 bases; unmatched bases: 3. The CDR3 is CASSLQGWQETQYF. As DNA, the CDR3 is TGCGCCAGCAGCTTACAGGGGTGGCAAGAGACCCAGTACTTC.

V is TRBV28 and J is TRBJ2-1; D perhaps matches TRBD2 (6 bases). V was trimmed by 3 bases and J by 9 bases, leaving 21 bases between them. CDR1 MDHEN and CDR2 SYDVKM come from the germline V gene. The CDR3 sequence is 16 residues long. DNA of the CDR3: TGTGCCAGCAGTTTCGAGGGACTGCCCTTTGTGAGTGAGCAGTTCTTC. Amino acid sequence: CASSFEGLPFVSEQFF.

The chain couples TRBV28 to TRBJ2-7, with TRBD2 matching over 12 bases. The CDR3 contains 16 residues. Germline CDR1 and CDR2: MDHEN and SYDVKM. V lost 1 base and J lost 3; bases outside the gene matches: 4. The CDR3 protein is CASSLSGLAGNYEQYF. The CDR3 DNA sequence: TGTGCCAGCAGTTTATCTGGACTAGCGGGAAACTACGAGCAGTACTTC.

This clone was observed once. The chain employs TRBV2 and TRBJ1-2, with TRBD1 identical over 8 bases. In germline, CDR1 is SNHLY, CDR2 FYNNEI. Germline trimming cut 2 bases from V and 1 base from J; bases unmatched to any gene: 3. The CDR3 is 15 residues long. The CDR3 loop is CASSEQGAYNYGYTF. CDR3 nucleotide sequence: TGTGCCAGCAGTGAACAGGGGGCATATAACTATGGCTACACCTTC.

The rearrangement joins TRBV7-9 to TRBJ1-3; D possibly corresponds to TRBD1 (5 bases). Deletions cut 2 bases from V and 1 base from J, with 15 bases between. CDR1 is SEHNR, CDR2 FQNEAQ, per germline (reference sequence). The CDR3 contains 17 residues. The CDR3 DNA follows: TGTGCCAGCAGCTTATGGGGACCGGGACCTTCTGGAAACACCATATATTTT. Protein: CASSLWGPGPSGNTIYF. Full variable domain (rest looked up from reference TRBV7-9 and TRBJ1-3): DTGVSQNPRHKITKRGQNVTFRCDPISEHNRLYWYRQTLGQGPEFLTYFQNEAQLEKSRLLSDRFSAERPKGSFSTLEIQRTEQGDSAMYLCASSLWGPGPSGNTIYFGEGSWLTVV.

In its sample, this clone was seen once. The chain joins TRBV28 to TRBJ2-7; possibly TRBD1 for D (6 bases). Per germline, CDR1 MDHEN and CDR2 SYDVKM. Trimming cost V 6 bases and J 0 bases, with 15 bases left between them. The CDR3 extends over 15 amino acids. The DNA for the CDR3 is TGTGCCAGCAGCCCCCCCGGGACAACCTCCTACGAGCAGTACTTC. Translated, it gives CASSPPGTTSYEQYF.

The V call is TRBV7-9, the J call TRBJ2-1, with D possibly called TRBD1 or TRBD2 (5 bases each). The CDR3 loop spans 12 amino acids. CDR1 is SEHNR, CDR2 FQNEAQ, per germline (reference sequence). The V end lost 5 bases, the J end lost 7 bases, and 9 bases lay between the germline ends. CDR3 DNA: TGTGCCAGCAGCCTCTGGGGGAATGAGCAGTTCTTC. This codes for CASSLWGNEQFF.

The chain links TRBV5-1 to TRBJ2-7, with 9 bases matching TRBD2. J lost 3 bases, V lost 8 bases, and 9 bases had no gene match. Germline CDR1 SGHRS, CDR2 YFSETQ. CDR3 length: 14 residues. The DNA for the CDR3 is TGCGCCAGTAAGAAGCGGGAGGCTGACTACGAGCAGTACTTC. This codes for CASKKREADYEQYF.

V gene TRBV18 combines with J gene TRBJ1-1, with a tentative D call TRBD1 (6 bases). V lost 4 bases, J lost 7 bases, and 13 bases lay in between. The germline gives CDR1 KGHSH, CDR2 LQKENI. The CDR3 has 13 amino acids. The CDR3 protein is CASSHPGGDEAFF. For the CDR3, the DNA is TGTGCCAGCTCACACCCCGGGGGCGATGAAGCTTTCTTT.